The source of this TCR beta chain is a study of shared clonotypes between healthy human individuals. Germline CDR1 is LNHDA and CDR2 is SQIVND (reference sequence). The CDR3 has 17 residues. Trimming stripped 5 bases from V and 0 bases from J, with 18 bases between. All participating donors were Caucasian adults from Nashville, Tennessee. The protocol was immunoSEQ multiplex PCR, while the TCRdb copy is restricted to in-frame clones and leaves out a portion. The sample consists of a few hundred thousand clones, roughly 97% of them appearing once. Study conclusions and caveats: Unshared clonotypes carried lower generation probabilities than those common to all four donors. Generally, naive subsets (rather than memory subsets) showed larger estimated richness.

Remarks on this clone: Its target is not known.

The sequencing input was naive CD4+ T cells sorted from blood. Subset described: CD45RA+ positively selected. V is TRBV19 and J is TRBJ2-3, with D perhaps given as TRBD1 or TRBD2 (5 bases each). The sequence was collected from a woman aged 25-40 years in good health. CDR3: CASSSLTGTISTDTQYF. The CDR3 bases are TGTGCCAGTAGTTCTCTTACCGGGACGATTAGCACAGATACGCAGTATTTT.